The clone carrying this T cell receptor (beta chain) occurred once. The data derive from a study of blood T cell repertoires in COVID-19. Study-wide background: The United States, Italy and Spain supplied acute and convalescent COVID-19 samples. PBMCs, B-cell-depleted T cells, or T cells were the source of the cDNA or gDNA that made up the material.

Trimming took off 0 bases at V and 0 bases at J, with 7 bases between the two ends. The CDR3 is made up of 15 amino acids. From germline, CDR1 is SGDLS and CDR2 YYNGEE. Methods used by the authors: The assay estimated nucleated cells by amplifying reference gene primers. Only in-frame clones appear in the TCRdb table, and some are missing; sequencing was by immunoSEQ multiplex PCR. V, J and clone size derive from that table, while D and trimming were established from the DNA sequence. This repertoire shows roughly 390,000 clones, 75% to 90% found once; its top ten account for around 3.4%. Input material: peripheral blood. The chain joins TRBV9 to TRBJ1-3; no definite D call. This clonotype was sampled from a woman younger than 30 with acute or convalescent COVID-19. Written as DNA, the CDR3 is TGTGCCAGCAGCGTAGCTACTCTCTCTGGAAACACCATATATTTT. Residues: CASSVATLSGNTIYF.